A single sample gave rise to the 27 T cell receptor beta chains below, sequenced in a study of blood T cell repertoires in COVID-19 (dated by TCRdb to the early 2020s). Receptor libraries were prepared by the immunoSEQ multiplex PCR assay. The table was pulled from immuneACCESS by TCRdb, which kept in-frame rearrangements only. Such tables lose some clones; where checked, under half of the loss comes from unresolved V genes, and the rest has no known cause. The sample yields about 66,000 clones; around 84% were counted once. The ten largest clones add up to 6.9% of the sample. Material: peripheral blood. The receptors stem from a man aged 50-60 years with active COVID-19.

The genes are TRBV3-1 (or the pseudogene TRBV3-2) and TRBJ2-3; 9 bases line up with TRBD2. Germline V gives CDR1 LGHDT, CDR2 YNNKEL (reference sequence). Trimming removed 4 bases from V and 7 bases from J; junction bases left unmatched: 12. CDR3 length: 16 amino acids. The CDR3 reads CASSLRLAALGNTQYF. CDR3 DNA sequence: TGTGCCAGCAGCCTCCGACTAGCGGCCTTGGGAAATACGCAGTATTTT.

The chain's CDR3 is CSAGTHSGEQYF. The CDR3, as DNA: TGCAGCGCTGGGACACACTCGGGCGAGCAGTACTTC. The chain employs TRBV29-1 and TRBJ2-7; D might be TRBD1 (6 bases). CDR3 length: 12 amino acids. The germline gives CDR1 SQVTM, CDR2 ANQGSEA. V gave up 7 bases and J gave up 6 bases, with 16 bases separating them.

The V call is TRBV28, the J call TRBJ1-5, with D possibly matching TRBD1 (5 bases). The CDR3 has 14 residues. CDR1 is MDHEN and CDR2 is SYDVKM in the germline V gene. V lost 6 bases, J lost 4 bases, and 13 bases lay in between. CDR3 DNA sequence: TGTGCCAGCAGCCGCGAGACAGATAATCAGCCCCAGCATTTT. This encodes CASSRETDNQPQHF.

The rearrangement links TRBV6-4 to TRBJ1-2; 12 bases agree with TRBD1. The junction had 8 bases not matched to a gene; V was cut back by 2 bases and J by 4 bases. CDR3 size: 17 residues. Germline CDR1 and CDR2: MRHNA and SNTAGT. CDR3 in amino acids: CASSDPGTGGKGYGYTF. CDR3 sequence (DNA): TGTGCCAGCAGTGACCCAGGGACAGGGGGCAAGGGCTATGGCTACACCTTC.

The chain is built from TRBV3-1 (or the pseudogene TRBV3-2) and TRBJ2-7; D is unresolved. This CDR3 comprises 14 residues. The V gene lost 1 base and the J gene lost 2 bases, with 9 bases spanning the gap. CDR1 and CDR2 from the germline V gene are LGHDT and YNNKEL (reference sequence). The CDR3 nucleotides are TGTGCCAGCAGCCAAGGTCCCAAGCCCTACGAGCAGTACTTC. Protein product: CASSQGPKPYEQYF.

In its sample, this clone was seen once. V is TRBV5-1 and J is TRBJ1-2; a weak D match, TRBD1 (5 bases). V gave up 1 base and J gave up 3 bases, with 7 bases separating them. Per the germline V gene, CDR1 is SGHRS and CDR2 is YFSETQ. The CDR3 runs 13 residues. For the CDR3, the DNA is TGCGCCAGCAGCTTGCAGGGTGACTATGGCTACACCTTC. This translates into CASSLQGDYGYTF.

The chain is built from TRBV25-1 and TRBJ2-5, with TRBD2 matching over 12 bases. Germline values: CDR1 MGHDK, CDR2 SYGVNS. This CDR3 spans 17 amino acids. V gave up 4 bases and J gave up 5 bases; unmatched junction bases: 11. The CDR3 region is CASSVPSYLAGGETQYF. CDR3 in DNA: TGTGCCAGCAGTGTTCCCTCTTATCTAGCGGGAGGGGAGACCCAGTACTTC.

This clone has just one count. This chain joins TRBV24-1 and TRBJ2-2; D is ambiguous. This CDR3 is built from 14 residues. Trimming removed 4 bases at V and 1 base at J, with 6 bases between. The germline CDR1 and CDR2 sequences are KGHDR and SFDVKD. Here the CDR3 DNA reads TGTGCCACCAGTGACCCCAGGAACACCGGGGAGCTGTTTTTT. Amino acid sequence: CATSDPRNTGELFF.

The rearrangement uses TRBV7-2 and TRBJ2-3; 7 bases are shared with TRBD2. The CDR3 totals 15 residues. Germline V gene sequence: CDR1 SGHTA, CDR2 FQGNSA. Unmatched junction bases numbered 2, after V lost 0 bases and J lost 2 bases. CDR3 sequence (DNA): TGTGCCAGCAGCTTAGCGGGAGGGCCCACAGATACGCAGTATTTT. Its protein product is CASSLAGGPTDTQYF.

The gene calls are TRBV14 and TRBJ2-1; D is possibly TRBD2 (5 bases). The CDR3 covers 15 residues. The ends were cut back, 8 bases at V and 7 bases at J, with 21 bases in the middle. The V gene's germline CDR1 is SGHDN and CDR2 FVKESK. CDR3 sequence reads: CASSVGEGLWNEQFF. The CDR3 nucleotides read TGTGCCAGCTCCGTCGGGGAAGGTTTATGGAATGAGCAGTTCTTC.

This clone has just a few counts. The CDR3 reads CASSPAGNTEAFF. In DNA form, the CDR3 reads TGTGCCAGCTCCCCGGCAGGGAACACTGAAGCTTTCTTT. J is TRBJ1-1 and V is TRBV18; no firm D call. CDR3 length: 13 residues. CDR1 and CDR2 from the germline V gene are KGHSH and LQKENI. The germline V and J ends were trimmed by 6 bases and 1 base, with 9 bases remaining between them.

This clone has only a few counts. The rearrangement joins TRBV9 to TRBJ2-3, with 10 bases fitting TRBD2. The length of the CDR3 is 17 residues. The germline V gene has CDR1 SGDLS and CDR2 YYNGEE. Unmatched junction bases numbered 4, after V lost 0 bases and J lost 0 bases. The CDR3 DNA is TGTGCCAGCAGCGTAGCAGGACTAGCGGCCAGCACAGATACGCAGTATTTT. Encoded protein: CASSVAGLAASTDTQYF. Based on the CDR3 plus reference TRBV9 and TRBJ2-3, the full variable domain is DSGVTQTPKHLITATGQRVTLRCSPRSGDLSVYWYQQSLDQGLQFLIQYYNGEERAKGNILERFSAQQFPDLHSELNLSSLELGDSALYFCASSVAGLAASTDTQYFGPGTRLTVL.

The gene calls are TRBV12-5 and TRBJ2-1; the D gene is possibly TRBD2 (6 bases). This CDR3 is built from 16 residues. V lost 0 bases, J lost 0 bases, and 9 bases lay in between. From germline, CDR1 is LGHNT and CDR2 FRNRAP. CDR3 coding DNA: TGTGCTAGTGGTTTGGTACTTAGCGGCTCCTACAATGAGCAGTTCTTC. Translation gives CASGLVLSGSYNEQFF.

V and J are TRBV6-5 and TRBJ2-2, with D unresolved. CDR1 and CDR2 from the germline V gene are MNHEY and SVGAGI. Deletions cut 8 bases from V and 6 bases from J, with 13 bases between. CDR3 length: 13 residues. CDR3 sequence: CASPDLAAGELFF. The DNA for the CDR3 is TGTGCCAGCCCCGATTTGGCCGCCGGGGAGCTGTTTTTT.

This chain uses TRBV11-2 with TRBJ2-5; D is ambiguous. Germline lookup yields CDR1 SGHAT and CDR2 FQNNGV. Trimming stripped 10 bases from V and 2 bases from J, with 17 bases between. The CDR3 runs to 14 residues. CDR3 region: CATRKRLEQETQYF. The CDR3 DNA is TGTGCCACCAGAAAACGACTGGAACAAGAGACCCAGTACTTC.

The chain is built from TRBV6-6 and TRBJ2-4, with D maybe TRBD2 (6 bases). Germline V gene lookup returns CDR1 MNHNY and CDR2 SVGAGI (reference sequence). This CDR3 is built from 15 residues. Trimming pared 5 bases from V and 1 base from J, leaving 12 bases between. CDR3 amino acids: CASSISGRAKNIQYF. CDR3 sequence (DNA): TGTGCCAGCAGTATCAGCGGGCGGGCCAAAAACATTCAGTACTTC.

The chain combines TRBV7-9 with TRBJ2-1; D remains unclear. The CDR3 totals 13 residues. Trimming pared 3 bases from V and 6 bases from J, leaving 9 bases between. Germline V CDR1 and CDR2: SEHNR, FQNEAQ (reference sequence). For the CDR3, the DNA is TGTGCCAGCAGCTTGGTTTTTAGCAATGAGCAGTTCTTC. Its translation: CASSLVFSNEQFF. The variable domain in full, with the rest retrieved from reference TRBV7-9 and TRBJ2-1, is DTGVSQNPRHKITKRGQNVTFRCDPISEHNRLYWYRQTLGQGPEFLTYFQNEAQLEKSRLLSDRFSAERPKGSFSTLEIQRTEQGDSAMYLCASSLVFSNEQFFGPGTRLTVL.

The chain couples TRBV2 to TRBJ1-2; D possibly corresponds to TRBD1 (5 bases). Germline CDR1 reads SNHLY; CDR2 reads FYNNEI. Deletions cut 1 base from V and 5 bases from J, with 14 bases between. The CDR3 has 15 amino acids. This CDR3 reads CASSEGLGENYGYTF. CDR3 DNA sequence: TGTGCCAGCAGTGAAGGTTTAGGGGAAAATTATGGCTACACCTTC.

The chain uses TRBV19 and TRBJ1-6; weak D call: TRBD1 (5 bases). There are 14 residues in the CDR3. Germline values: CDR1 LNHDA, CDR2 SQIVND (reference sequence). V lost 3 bases and J lost 6, with 9 bases in between. In DNA, the CDR3 is TGTGCCAGTAGTATCTCACAGGTTAATTCACCCCTCCACTTT. Its translation: CASSISQVNSPLHF.

CDR3 protein: CASSVGGYQETQYF. The CDR3 coding sequence is TGTGCCAGCAGCGTAGGCGGGTACCAAGAGACCCAGTACTTC. V is TRBV9 and J is TRBJ2-5; D possibly corresponds to TRBD2 (5 bases). This CDR3 region has 14 residues. Between the trimmed V and J ends, which lost 0 bases and 0 bases, there was a span of 6 bases. CDR1 and CDR2 from the germline V gene are SGDLS and YYNGEE.

Only a few counts were recorded for this clone. The chain carries TRBV7-9 and TRBJ1-3, with unresolved D. This CDR3 has 14 residues. Germline CDR1 is SEHNR and CDR2 is FQNEAQ (reference sequence). V lost 6 bases and J lost 2, with 11 bases in between. CDR3 sequence: CASSRTRAGNTIYF. In nucleotides, the CDR3 is TGTGCCAGCAGTCGAACGCGGGCTGGAAACACCATATATTTT.

The rearrangement uses TRBV11-2 and TRBJ1-1, with TRBD1 matching over 7 bases. CDR3 length: 13 residues. Per germline, CDR1 SGHAT and CDR2 FQNNGV. V was pared by 5 bases and J by 3 bases, with 3 bases of the junction left unmatched. CDR3 region: CASSVRGHTEAFF. Here the CDR3 DNA reads TGTGCCAGCAGCGTAAGGGGGCACACTGAAGCTTTCTTT.

The gene calls are TRBV15 and TRBJ1-1; unclear D gene. Between the trimmed V and J ends, which lost 0 bases and 1 base, there was a span of 15 bases. The CDR3 totals 17 residues. CDR1 is LNHNV, CDR2 YYDKDF, per germline (reference sequence). CDR3 sequence reads: CATSREFGSRGNTEAFF. The CDR3, as DNA: TGTGCCACCAGCAGAGAGTTTGGTTCGCGGGGGAACACTGAAGCTTTCTTT.

The gene calls are TRBV11-2 and TRBJ1-2, with D unclear. Looked up from germline, CDR1 is SGHAT and CDR2 is FQNNGV. V dropped 5 bases and J dropped 5 bases, with 6 bases sitting between them. This CDR3 comprises 11 residues. CDR3 loop: CASSPNYGYTF. The DNA for the CDR3 is TGTGCCAGCAGCCCCAATTATGGCTACACCTTC.

The chain links TRBV18 to TRBJ2-2; possibly TRBD1 for D (5 bases). Trimming left V 3 bases short and J 4 bases short, with 15 bases between. This CDR3 is built from 16 residues. The germline V gene has CDR1 KGHSH and CDR2 LQKENI. This CDR3 reads CASSPRQTVLTGELFF. The CDR3 nucleotides are TGTGCCAGCTCACCCCGACAGACAGTACTCACCGGGGAGCTGTTTTTT.

This clone was picked up a small number of times. V gene TRBV5-1 combines with J gene TRBJ1-1, with D possibly matching TRBD1 (5 bases). There are 14 residues in the CDR3. Germline-derived CDR1 and CDR2 are SGHRS and YFSETQ. V lost 2 bases, J lost 3 bases, and 11 bases lay in between. CDR3 DNA sequence: TGCGCCAGCAGCTTTCAGGGCCTAGACACTGAAGCTTTCTTT. It codes for CASSFQGLDTEAFF.

This clone turned up a few times. V usage is TRBV7-2 and J usage is TRBJ2-7, with 8 bases identical to TRBD2. Trimming took 4 bases from V and 5 from J; bases not matched to a gene: 4. Germline V gene lookup returns CDR1 SGHTA and CDR2 FQGNSA. The CDR3 covers 13 residues. CDR3 residues: CASSSQLADEQYV. The DNA for the CDR3 is TGTGCCAGCAGCTCCCAACTAGCGGACGAGCAGTACGTC.